This TCR beta chain was sequenced during a study of shared clonotypes between healthy human individuals. Study-level results: Depth was large, yet rarefaction showed that sorted-subset sequencing was incomplete. Generally, naive subsets came out with larger estimated richness than memory subsets.

As concerns this clone: Its antigen is not known.

Germline values: CDR1 MNHNS, CDR2 SASEGT. The ends were cut back, 10 bases at V and 6 bases at J, with 16 bases in the middle. This CDR3 comprises 13 residues. Here immunoSEQ multiplex PCR was the method, and the copy in TCRdb shows in-frame clones only, minus some. Of about 610,000 clones in the sample, 95% to 97% were seen once. In the naive CD8 group, cells lacked CD45RO and were positively selected for CCR7, so terminally differentiated effector memory CD45RA+ cells were left out. This receptor was identified in a woman aged 25 to 39 in good health. The chain employs TRBV6-1 and TRBJ2-1; D possibly corresponds to TRBD2 (5 bases). What was sequenced was naive CD8+ T cells sorted from blood. The CDR3 DNA reads as TGTGCCACCATCACTTTGGGAGCCAATGAGCAGTTCTTC. Protein product: CATITLGANEQFF.